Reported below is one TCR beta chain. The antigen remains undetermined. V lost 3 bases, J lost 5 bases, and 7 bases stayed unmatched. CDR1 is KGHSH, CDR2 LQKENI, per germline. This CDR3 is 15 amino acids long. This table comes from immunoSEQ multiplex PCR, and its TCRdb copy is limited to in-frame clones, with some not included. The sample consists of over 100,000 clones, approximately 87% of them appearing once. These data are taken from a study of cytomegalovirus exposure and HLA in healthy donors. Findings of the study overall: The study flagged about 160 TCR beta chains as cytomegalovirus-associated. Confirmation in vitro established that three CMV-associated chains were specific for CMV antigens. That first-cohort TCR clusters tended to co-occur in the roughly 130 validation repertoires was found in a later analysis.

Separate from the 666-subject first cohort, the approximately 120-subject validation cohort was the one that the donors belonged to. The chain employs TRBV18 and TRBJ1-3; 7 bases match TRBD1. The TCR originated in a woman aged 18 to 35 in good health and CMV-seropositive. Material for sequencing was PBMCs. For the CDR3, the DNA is TGTGCCAGCTCACCCGGAACGGGACAGAGAAACACCATATATTTT. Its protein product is CASSPGTGQRNTIYF.